This T cell receptor (beta chain) was profiled in a study of shared clonotypes between healthy human individuals. The method was immunoSEQ multiplex PCR; TCRdb's version includes in-frame clones alone and lacks a portion of them. Of 950,000 to 1,300,000 clones listed, about 75% are singletons. The CDR3 sequence is 12 residues long. The ends were cut back, 4 bases at V and 2 bases at J, with 9 bases in the middle. Germline values: CDR1 SQVTM, CDR2 ANQGSEA. Overall study findings and caveats: Sequencing depth was predicted to influence how clonotypes are shared among donors.

Note on this clone: Its specificity is unknown.

Input material: memory CD4+ T cells sorted from blood. As for subset: CD45RA-negative fraction. The sequence was obtained from a man aged 18 to 35 in good health. The chain has TRBV29-1 and TRBJ2-7; D call uncertain. DNA of the CDR3: TGCAGCGTTGGTGGCACCCCCTACGAGCAGTACTTC. Amino acid sequence: CSVGGTPYEQYF.